This TCR beta chain was sequenced for a study of T-cell reconstitution after alpha-beta-depleted transplantation in children. Findings and limits, study-wide: Reportedly, roughly two months post-transplant, alpha-beta T cells arose from several hundred expanded graft clones. T-cell counts and diversity were attributed mostly to newly produced T cells one year after transplant. TCRbeta diversity was high at day 60 in some patients (a result of surviving recipient T cells and thymic progenitors).

Researchers prepared the TCRbeta library using unique molecular identifiers, the study reports. Using its own MiXCR run on the PCR reads, TCRdb lists one record per CDR3 protein. The sample holds almost 250,000 distinct CDR3 sequences, over 20% seen once. V gave up 1 base and J gave up 3 bases; unmatched junction bases: 3. CDR3 length: 13 amino acids. Germline V gene data show CDR1 as DFQATT and CDR2 as SNEGSKA (reference sequence). In its sample, this clonotype was seen a few times. Antigen: not known. The clonotype comes from a girl aged 2-9 years with Fanconi anemia, due to receive a stem cell transplant. The material was PBMCs, obtained before TCRalphabeta/CD19-depleted stem cell transplant. J is TRBJ2-7 and V is TRBV20-1, with 7 bases fitting TRBD2. The CDR3 nucleotides read TGCAGTGCTAGAGCGTTAGCGGGCTACGAGCAGTACTTC. As protein: CSARALAGYEQYF.